This T cell receptor beta chain comes out of a study of T-cell reconstitution after alpha-beta-depleted transplantation in children. Many counts were recorded for this clonotype. Unmatched junction bases numbered 5, after V lost 4 bases and J lost 7 bases. CDR1 SNHLY and CDR2 FYNNEI come from the germline V gene. This CDR3 has 15 amino acids. Unique molecular identifiers were incorporated during preparation of the TCRbeta library. TCRdb ran MiXCR on the PCR reads and lists one entry per CDR3 protein. Among about 230,000 distinct CDR3 sequences, around 8.9% were seen once, and the ten largest hold roughly 5.1%.

The specimen comprised PBMCs from the stem cell graft donor, sampled from the stem cell graft. The rearrangement joins TRBV2 to TRBJ2-1, with 12 bases fitting TRBD2. This clonotype originated in a human donor who donated a stem cell graft to a child with SCID. CDR3 protein: CASSGGLAGSNEQFF. Here the CDR3 DNA reads TGTGCCAGCAGTGGAGGACTAGCGGGGTCGAATGAGCAGTTCTTC.